The 11 T cell receptor beta chains listed next were all sequenced from one sample in a study of cytomegalovirus exposure and HLA in healthy donors. PCR used 60 Vbeta primers and 13 Jbeta primers. Clones were read by immunoSEQ multiplex PCR, and TCRdb kept only the in-frame ones, dropping some. The repertoire has 150,000 or so clones, approximately 73% of them found once; the top ten carry around 1.6%. The sequencing sample was made of PBMCs. These receptors came from a woman aged 18-29 years in good health and CMV-seronegative.

The V call is TRBV7-2, the J call TRBJ2-7, with TRBD1 matching 8 bases. Germline CDR1 and CDR2: SGHTA and FQGNSA. The CDR3 covers 14 residues. J lost 0 bases, V lost 5 bases, and 3 bases had no gene match. The CDR3 is CASSQGAGSYEQYF. The CDR3 DNA sequence: TGTGCCAGCAGCCAGGGGGCGGGCTCCTACGAGCAGTACTTC.

CDR3 loop: CAISDRGNNQPQHF. DNA for the CDR3: TGTGCCATCAGCGACAGGGGGAACAATCAGCCCCAGCATTTT. The V and J genes are TRBV10-3 and TRBJ1-5; 9 bases align to TRBD1. J gave up 3 bases and V 6 bases, and 3 bases lay outside the gene matches. Germline assignment: CDR1 ENHRY and CDR2 SYGVKD. The CDR3 is 14 amino acids.

The genes are TRBV11-3 and TRBJ2-5, with 7 bases lining up with TRBD2. From germline, CDR1 is SGHNT and CDR2 YENEEA. J was trimmed by 4 bases and V by 5 bases; bases with no gene match: 16. The CDR3 is made up of 17 amino acids. The DNA of the CDR3 is TGTGCCAGCAGCCCGGGCCGCGTGGGGGGGTACGGAGAGACCCAGTACTTC. Protein: CASSPGRVGGYGETQYF.

This chain connects TRBV12-5 to TRBJ1-3; possible D gene TRBD1, 6 bases. The germline V and J ends were trimmed by 1 base and 4 bases, with 11 bases remaining between them. Germline values: CDR1 LGHNT, CDR2 FRNRAP. The CDR3 spans 15 residues. For the CDR3, the DNA is TGTGCTAGTGGTTTGGGCCGGGACACAGGAAACACCATATATTTT. Amino acid sequence: CASGLGRDTGNTIYF. The whole variable domain, remainder taken from reference TRBV12-5 and TRBJ1-3, is DARVTQTPRHKVTEMGQEVTMRCQPILGHNTVFWYRQTMMQGLELLAYFRNRAPLDDSGMPKDRFSAEMPDATLATLKIQPSEPRDSAVYFCASGLGRDTGNTIYFGEGSWLTVV.

The V gene is TRBV5-6, the J gene TRBJ2-7; 8 bases fit TRBD1. The V gene's germline CDR1 is SGHDT and CDR2 YYEEEE. The CDR3 loop spans 13 amino acids. Unmatched junction bases numbered 6, after V lost 10 bases and J lost 0 bases. The CDR3: CAVDRGRSYEQYF. Written as DNA, the CDR3 is TGTGCCGTTGACAGGGGACGCTCCTACGAGCAGTACTTC.

As to this clone: Different DNA sequences within this sample yield the same CDR3. V is TRBV11-1 and J is TRBJ2-2; D not certain. This CDR3 region has 15 residues. The germline V gene has CDR1 SGHAT and CDR2 FQDESV (reference sequence). Trimming stripped 1 base from V and 2 bases from J, with 8 bases between. The CDR3 reads CASSLEGGNTGELFF. CDR3 DNA: TGTGCCAGCAGCTTAGAAGGCGGCAACACCGGGGAGCTGTTTTTT.

This clone was detected only a few times. The chain recombines TRBV9 with TRBJ2-7; 7 bases fit TRBD1. V gave up 0 bases and J gave up 5 bases; unmatched junction bases: 5. The germline CDR1 and CDR2 sequences are SGDLS and YYNGEE. This CDR3 region has 14 residues. CDR3 region: CASSVAGTADEQYF. The CDR3 DNA follows: TGTGCCAGCAGCGTAGCCGGGACAGCTGACGAGCAGTACTTC.

The chain joins TRBV25-1 to TRBJ2-1; 11 bases agree with TRBD2. The CDR3 consists of 16 residues. V shed 5 bases, J shed 2 bases, and the junction held 5 bases outside the gene matches. From germline, CDR1 is MGHDK and CDR2 SYGVNS. The CDR3 bases are TGTGCCAGCAGTCCGACTAGCGGGGCACCCTACAATGAGCAGTTCTTC. This sequence encodes CASSPTSGAPYNEQFF. Filled out from reference TRBV25-1 and TRBJ2-1, the complete variable domain reads EADIYQTPRYLVIGTGKKITLECSQTMGHDKMYWYQQDPGMELHLIHYSYGVNSTEKGDLSSESTVSRIRTEHFPLTLESARPSHTSQYLCASSPTSGAPYNEQFFGPGTRLTVL.

CDR3 DNA: TGTGCCAGTAGTACCATCCCGAGCGCCTACTATGGCTACACCTTC. It codes for CASSTIPSAYYGYTF. The chain uses TRBV19 and TRBJ1-2; D remains ambiguous. There are 15 residues in the CDR3. Germline-derived CDR1 and CDR2 are LNHDA and SQIVND (reference sequence). The V gene lost 4 bases and the J gene lost 3 bases, with 15 bases spanning the gap.

This clone was seen a handful of times. The chain links TRBV10-3 to TRBJ2-1, with TRBD1 identical over 10 bases. The J segment lost 8 bases and the V segment lost 6 bases, leaving 7 bases of the junction unmatched. The CDR3 loop spans 14 amino acids. Germline V gives CDR1 ENHRY, CDR2 SYGVKD. CDR3 sequence: CAIREAGTGDEQFF. The CDR3 nucleotides read TGTGCCATCAGGGAAGCCGGGACAGGGGATGAGCAGTTCTTC.

The chain employs TRBV6-5 and TRBJ1-6; D might be TRBD1 (6 bases). Trimming pared 8 bases from V and 10 bases from J, leaving 15 bases between. This CDR3 contains 13 residues. In germline, CDR1 is MNHEY, CDR2 SVGAGI. The CDR3 sequence is CASGSGQRSPLHF. In nucleotides, the CDR3 is TGTGCCAGCGGATCGGGACAACGGTCACCCCTCCACTTT.